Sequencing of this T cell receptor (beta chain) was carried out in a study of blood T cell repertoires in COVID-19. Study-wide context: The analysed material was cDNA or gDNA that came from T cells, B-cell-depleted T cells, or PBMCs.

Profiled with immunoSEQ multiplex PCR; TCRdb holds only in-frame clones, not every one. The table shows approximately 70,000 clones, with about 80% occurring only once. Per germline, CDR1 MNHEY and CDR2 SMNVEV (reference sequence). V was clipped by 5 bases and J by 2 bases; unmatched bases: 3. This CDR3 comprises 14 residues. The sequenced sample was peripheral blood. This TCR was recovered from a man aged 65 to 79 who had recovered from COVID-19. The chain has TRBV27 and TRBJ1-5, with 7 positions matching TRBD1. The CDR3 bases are TGTGCCAGCAGTGTCGGACAGGGCAATCAGCCCCAGCATTTT. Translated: CASSVGQGNQPQHF.